This note documents a single T cell receptor beta chain sequence. The clone's antigen remains unknown. No much larger clone is present one base from it, and per-base qualities are unavailable. CDR1 and CDR2 are read off the germline V gene as SGHTA and FQGNSA. The CDR3, from cysteine to phenylalanine, totals 16 residues. CDR3 DNA only is kept here, 48 bases in frame from base 1. Cut back by 6 bases and 0 bases, the V and J ends lie 15 bases apart. The data derive from a study of control samples from healthy donors and cancer patients (dated by TCRdb to 2020 to 2022). The library was generated by the immunoSEQ multiplex PCR assay. Held by TCRdb, this immuneACCESS table contains in-frame sequences only and omits some clones. Under half of the omission traces to an unresolved V gene where checked; the cause of the rest is unknown. The table for this sample lists about 270,000 clones; more than 65% of them were counted only once. Jointly, the top ten make up about 14% of the sample.

Source material: PBMCs. This clonotype originated in a woman in her sixties or seventies with lung cancer. The V gene is TRBV7-2 and the J gene is TRBJ2-4, with no confident D gene call. This receptor has the CDR3 CASSYGSPLAKNIQYF. The DNA sequence reads TGTGCCAGCAGTTATGGCAGTCCTTTAGCCAAAAACATTCAGTACTTC.